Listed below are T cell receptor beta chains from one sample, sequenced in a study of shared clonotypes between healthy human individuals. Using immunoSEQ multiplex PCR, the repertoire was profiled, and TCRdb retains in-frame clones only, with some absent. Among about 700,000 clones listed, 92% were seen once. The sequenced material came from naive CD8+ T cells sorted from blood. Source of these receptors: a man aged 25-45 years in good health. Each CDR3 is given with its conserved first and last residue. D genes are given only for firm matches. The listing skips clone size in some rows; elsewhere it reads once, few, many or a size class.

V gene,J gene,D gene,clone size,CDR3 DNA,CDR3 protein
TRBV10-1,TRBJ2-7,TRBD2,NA,TGCGCCAGCAGTGGGGCCCGGGACAGCGGGAGGTACTACGAGCAGTACTTC,CASSGARDSGRYYEQYF
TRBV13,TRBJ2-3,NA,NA,TGTGCCAGCAGCTTATCCACGGACTACCTGTTCGCAGATACGCAGTATTTT,CASSLSTDYLFADTQYF
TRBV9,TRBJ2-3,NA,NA,TGTGCCAGCAGCCCCGGACTCGCAACAGATACGCAGTATTTT,CASSPGLATDTQYF
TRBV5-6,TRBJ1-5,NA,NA,TGTGCCAGCAACCCACGGCGGCCTAAGGATCAGCCCCAGCATTTT,CASNPRRPKDQPQHF
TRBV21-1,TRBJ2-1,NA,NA,TGTGCCAGCAGCAAAGGTCCCGACGCAACCTACAATGAGCAGTTCTTC,CASSKGPDATYNEQFF
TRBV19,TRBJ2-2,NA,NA,TGTGCCAGTAGTATCCCCTGGACGGAGAACACCGGGGAGCTGTTTTTT,CASSIPWTENTGELFF
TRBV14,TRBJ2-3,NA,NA,TGTGCCAGCAGCCCCAACATGGGGGATACGCAGTATTTT,CASSPNMGDTQYF
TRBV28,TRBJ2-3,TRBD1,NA,TGTGCCAGCAGACCCGGGCAGGGGGACCCCACAGATACGCAGTATTTT,CASRPGQGDPTDTQYF
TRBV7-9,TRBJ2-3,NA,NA,TGTGCCAGCAGCCGACGGGACTCCAAACGCACAGATACGCAGTATTTT,CASSRRDSKRTDTQYF
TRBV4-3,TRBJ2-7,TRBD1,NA,TGCGCCAGCAGCCAAGGGACAGGAGCAACCTACGAGCAGTACTTC,CASSQGTGATYEQYF
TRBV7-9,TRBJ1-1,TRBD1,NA,TGTGCCAGCAGCCCCACAGGGGGCTGGAACACTGAAGCTTTCTTT,CASSPTGGWNTEAFF
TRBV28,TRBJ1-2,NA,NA,TGTGCCAGCAGTCCTACCCGGGACGGCAATAACTATGGCTACACCTTC,CASSPTRDGNNYGYTF
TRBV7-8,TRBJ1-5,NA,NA,TGTGCCAGCAGCTTAGGTTTCAGGAGAAGCAATCAGCCCCAGCATTTT,CASSLGFRRSNQPQHF
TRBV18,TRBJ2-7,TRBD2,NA,TGTGCCAGCTCACCAAGTACTAGCGGGATAGGGGAGCAGTACTTC,CASSPSTSGIGEQYF
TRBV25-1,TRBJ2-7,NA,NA,TGTGCCACCACCTTGGGGGGCGAGCAGTACTTC,CATTLGGEQYF
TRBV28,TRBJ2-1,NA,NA,TGTGCCAGCAGTCTGACAGGCTACAATGAGCAGTTCTTC,CASSLTGYNEQFF
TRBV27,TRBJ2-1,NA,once,TGTGCCAGCAGTTTACCAGGGGAGGGTACCTACAATGAGCAGTTCTTC,CASSLPGEGTYNEQFF
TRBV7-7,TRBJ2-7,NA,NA,TGTGCCAGCAGCCCGACGGGGAACTACGAGCAGTACTTC,CASSPTGNYEQYF
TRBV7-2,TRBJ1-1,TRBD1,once,TGTGCCAGCAGCTTTCCAGGGGGCGCGAAAGGCACTGAAGCTTTCTTT,CASSFPGGAKGTEAFF
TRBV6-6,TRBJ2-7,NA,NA,TGTGCCAGCAGTTACTTTAGGGAATTCGGGAACGAGCAGTACTTC,CASSYFREFGNEQYF
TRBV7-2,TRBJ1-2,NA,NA,TGTGCCAGCAGCTTTGACAGGTCCTATGGCTACACCTTC,CASSFDRSYGYTF
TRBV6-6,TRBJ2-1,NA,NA,TGTGCCAGCAGTTACTCCGTGGTCCATGAGCAGTTCTTC,CASSYSVVHEQFF
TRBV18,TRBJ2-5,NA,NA,TGTGCCAGCTCAGCCGACCCAATTGGTTTGGAGACCCAGTACTTC,CASSADPIGLETQYF
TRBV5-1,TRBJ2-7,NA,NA,TGCGCCAGCAGGTCAATAGCCTCCTACGAGCAGTACTTC,CASRSIASYEQYF
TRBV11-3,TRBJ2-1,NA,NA,TGTGCCAGCAGCCGCAACCCCAATGAGCAGTTCTTC,CASSRNPNEQFF
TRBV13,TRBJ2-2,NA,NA,TGTGCCAGCAGCAGCCATTCGAGGGTAACTACCGGGGAGCTGTTTTTT,CASSSHSRVTTGELFF
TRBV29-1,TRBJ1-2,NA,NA,TGCAGCGTTGAAGATGGGGGCACAGCTAACTATGGCTACACCTTC,CSVEDGGTANYGYTF
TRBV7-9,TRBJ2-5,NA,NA,TGTGCCAGCAGCCCCCGGCCCGGGCAAGAGACCCAGTACTTC,CASSPRPGQETQYF
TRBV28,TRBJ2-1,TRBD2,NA,TGTGCCAGCTGCCCTAGCGGGAGGCCAGGAAATGAGCAGTTCTTC,CASCPSGRPGNEQFF
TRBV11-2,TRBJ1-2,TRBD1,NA,TGTGCCAGCAGCTTAGTCCCAGGGGGCGATGGCTACACCTTC,CASSLVPGGDGYTF